The 29 T cell receptor beta chains listed next were all sequenced from one sample in a study of radiotherapy plus CTLA-4 blockade in lung cancer. Assay: immunoSEQ multiplex PCR; the TCRdb copy retains only in-frame clones and omits some. Among 75,000 to 100,000 clones listed, roughly four fifths were seen once. Source: peripheral blood, taken from a patient treated with radiotherapy plus ipilimumab. These receptors were taken from a human donor with non-small cell lung cancer who had a partial response to radiotherapy plus ipilimumab.

The chain employs TRBV28 and TRBJ2-5; TRBD1 is a possible D gene (6 bases). The J call may be wrong; the DNA end is better matched by TRBJ2-7. CDR1 MDHEN and CDR2 SYDVKM come from the germline V gene. The CDR3 is 14 amino acids. CDR3 sequence reads: CASSLRTASYEQYF. CDR3 nucleotide sequence: TGTGCCAGCAGTTTACGGACAGCTTCCTACGAGCAGTACTTC.

The rearrangement uses TRBV5-1 and TRBJ1-2, with 9 bases matching TRBD1. The J segment lost 4 bases and the V segment lost 4 bases, leaving 2 bases of the junction unmatched. Germline assignment: CDR1 SGHRS and CDR2 YFSETQ. This CDR3 is 13 amino acids long. The CDR3 protein is CASSPDRGYGYTF. CDR3 nucleotides: TGCGCCAGCAGCCCGGACAGGGGCTATGGCTACACCTTC.

The chain combines TRBV27 with TRBJ2-7, with D possibly being TRBD2 (6 bases). Germline V gives CDR1 MNHEY, CDR2 SMNVEV (reference sequence). Trimming took 1 base from V and 0 from J, leaving 10 bases between them. The CDR3 totals 15 residues. DNA for the CDR3: TGTGCCAGCAGTTTATATCGGGAGAGCTCCTACGAGCAGTACTTC. This sequence encodes CASSLYRESSYEQYF.

This clone turned up a few times. This sequence joins TRBV7-2 and TRBJ2-3; D not certain. There are 14 residues in the CDR3. V lost 1 base, J lost 5 bases, and 10 bases lay in between. Germline assignment: CDR1 SGHTA and CDR2 FQGNSA. The CDR3 is CASSLVSSQDTQYF. As DNA, the CDR3 is TGTGCCAGCAGCTTAGTATCTAGTCAAGATACGCAGTATTTT.

The chain combines TRBV19 with TRBJ1-1, with 8 bases lining up with TRBD1. The V and J ends lost 5 bases and 8 bases, in that order; junction bases with no gene match: 4. This CDR3 has 12 residues. Germline loops: CDR1 LNHDA, CDR2 SQIVND (reference sequence). CDR3 coding DNA: TGTGCCAGTAGTCTCCGGACAGGGGAAGCTTTCTTT. Amino acid sequence: CASSLRTGEAFF.

The genes are TRBV4-1 and TRBJ2-2; D unresolved. Trimming stripped 3 bases from V and 4 bases from J, with 9 bases between. Looked up from germline, CDR1 is MGHRA and CDR2 is YSYEKL. There are 14 residues in the CDR3. The CDR3 DNA follows: TGCGCCAGCAGCCAGCCCTCAGGCACCGGGGAGCTGTTTTTT. Translated: CASSQPSGTGELFF.

The chain has TRBV28 and TRBJ2-1; D is undetermined. V lost 8 bases, J lost 1 base, and 9 bases lay in between. The CDR3 has 13 amino acids. From germline, CDR1 is MDHEN and CDR2 SYDVKM. The CDR3 sequence: CASCISSYNEQFF. CDR3 bases: TGTGCCAGCTGTATTTCTTCCTACAATGAGCAGTTCTTC.

The CDR3 spells CASTYGTGRSAEAFF. The DNA of the CDR3 is TGTGCCAGCACCTACGGGACAGGGAGATCCGCTGAAGCTTTCTTT. This sequence joins TRBV6-1 and TRBJ1-1, with TRBD1 identical over 9 bases. This CDR3 is built from 15 residues. Germline V gives CDR1 MNHNS, CDR2 SASEGT. The V segment lost 7 bases and the J segment 6 bases; nucleotides outside the gene matches: 12.

In this sample, this clone turned up a few times. V usage is TRBV7-2 and J usage is TRBJ2-5; D might be TRBD1 (7 bases). This CDR3 region has 14 residues. Germline CDR1 SGHTA, CDR2 FQGNSA. The V end was cut by 5 bases, the J end by 4 bases, with 14 bases between. The CDR3 coding sequence is TGTGCCAGCAGCCCGCGGAGGGGGCGAGAGACCCAGTACTTC. Encoded protein: CASSPRRGRETQYF.

The V call is TRBV11-2, the J call TRBJ2-3; 14 bases line up with TRBD2. The germline V gene has CDR1 SGHAT and CDR2 FQNNGV. V gave up 4 bases and J gave up 5 bases; unmatched junction bases: 5. The CDR3 covers 16 residues. The CDR3 here is CASSWETSGREDTQYF. The CDR3 bases are TGTGCCAGCAGCTGGGAGACTAGCGGGAGGGAAGATACGCAGTATTTT.

Comment on this clone: The same CDR3 can be traced to other DNA sequences in this sample. The gene calls are TRBV7-3 and TRBJ2-1; 11 nucleotides line up with TRBD2. The CDR3 length is 15 residues. The germline gives CDR1 SGHTA, CDR2 FQGTGA. Germline trimming cut 3 bases from V and 3 bases from J; bases unmatched to any gene: 1. CDR3 DNA: TGTGCCAGCAGCTTGCTAGCGGGAGGCTACAATGAGCAGTTCTTC. Its translation: CASSLLAGGYNEQFF.

The chain joins TRBV7-3 to TRBJ2-3, with D unclear. Germline V gene lookup returns CDR1 SGHTA and CDR2 FQGTGA. V lost 1 base to trimming and J lost 2 bases, with 7 bases between them. This CDR3 has 14 amino acids. The CDR3: CASSLRSHTDTQYF. The CDR3 DNA is TGTGCCAGCAGCTTAAGGAGCCACACAGATACGCAGTATTTT.

This clone was observed a single time. The chain carries TRBV27 and TRBJ2-1, with 7 bases lining up with TRBD2. The V segment lost 3 bases and the J segment 5 bases; nucleotides outside the gene matches: 13. This CDR3 has 17 amino acids. Germline CDR1 is MNHEY and CDR2 is SMNVEV (reference sequence). Here the CDR3 reads CASSLVGLVGRNNEQFF. Here the CDR3 DNA reads TGTGCCAGCAGTTTGGTTGGACTAGTAGGGCGGAACAATGAGCAGTTCTTC.

V is TRBV15 and J is TRBJ2-5, with TRBD2 identical over 8 bases. V dropped 0 bases and J dropped 0; count of bases not matched to a gene: 3. CDR3 size: 16 residues. The V gene's germline CDR1 is LNHNV and CDR2 YYDKDF (reference sequence). CDR3 region: CATSRDLAGYQETQYF. CDR3 nucleotides: TGTGCCACCAGCAGAGATTTAGCGGGGTACCAAGAGACCCAGTACTTC.

The V gene is TRBV7-2, the J gene TRBJ2-1; 9 bases map to TRBD1. Unmatched junction bases numbered 5, after V lost 8 bases and J lost 6 bases. This CDR3 is built from 13 residues. CDR1 SGHTA and CDR2 FQGNSA come from the germline V gene. The CDR3 region is CASGDRGGNEQFF. CDR3 DNA: TGTGCCAGCGGTGACAGGGGGGGCAATGAGCAGTTCTTC.

The V gene is TRBV4-2, the J gene TRBJ1-4; D perhaps matches TRBD1 (5 bases). The ends were cut back, 4 bases at V and 2 bases at J, with 11 bases in the middle. Germline loops: CDR1 LGHNA, CDR2 YNFKEQ. This CDR3 region has 15 residues. The CDR3 nucleotides read TGTGCCAGCAGCCCTCCAGGGTGGACTAATGAAAAACTGTTTTTT. Translating it yields CASSPPGWTNEKLFF.

This chain connects TRBV2 to TRBJ1-1; tentative D call: TRBD1 (5 bases). CDR3 size: 14 residues. Germline loops: CDR1 SNHLY, CDR2 FYNNEI. Deletions cut 6 bases from V and 1 base from J, with 12 bases between. This CDR3 reads CASSGQIGNTEAFF. CDR3 DNA: TGTGCCAGCAGCGGACAAATAGGGAACACTGAAGCTTTCTTT.

This clone was counted only a few times. This CDR3 reads CATTGVDTQYF. CDR3 nucleotide sequence: TGTGCCACTACAGGGGTAGATACGCAGTATTTT. This chain uses TRBV6-5 with TRBJ2-3; TRBD1 matches at 7 bases. The germline V gene encodes CDR1 MNHEY and CDR2 SVGAGI. Trimming removed 10 bases from V and 5 bases from J; junction bases left unmatched: 3. This CDR3 spans 11 amino acids.

This clone was counted only a few times. This chain joins TRBV7-2 and TRBJ2-2; tentative D call: TRBD2 (6 bases). The CDR3 extends over 17 amino acids. Trimming pared 5 bases from V and 0 bases from J, leaving 16 bases between. CDR1 SGHTA and CDR2 FQGNSA come from the germline V gene. The CDR3 coding sequence is TGTGCCAGCAGCCCATCCCCTAGCGTCGCGAACACCGGGGAGCTGTTTTTT. Its translation: CASSPSPSVANTGELFF.

A few counts support this clone. The chain is built from TRBV10-2 and TRBJ2-2; no clear D. The length of the CDR3 is 13 residues. Trimming pared 8 bases from V and 3 bases from J, leaving 10 bases between. The germline CDR1 and CDR2 sequences are WSHSY and SAAADI. CDR3 in amino acids: CASFDLDTGELFF. The CDR3 DNA reads as TGCGCCAGCTTCGACCTAGACACCGGGGAGCTGTTTTTT.

This chain uses TRBV6-5 with TRBJ1-2, with TRBD1 matching 7 bases. The V gene end was trimmed by 8 bases and the J gene end by 0 bases; junction bases not matched to a gene: 0. Germline assignment: CDR1 MNHEY and CDR2 SVGAGI. The CDR3 length is 12 residues. The CDR3 reads CASGQANYGYTF. The DNA of the CDR3 is TGTGCCAGCGGACAGGCTAACTATGGCTACACCTTC.

CDR3 bases: TGTGCCAGCAGTTTCGGGGGGGGAGGAGAGACCCAGTACTTC. Translation: CASSFGGGGETQYF. The genes are TRBV28 and TRBJ2-5, with 8 bases aligning to TRBD2. V lost 3 bases, J lost 4 bases, and 4 bases stayed unmatched. This CDR3 has 14 amino acids. CDR1 MDHEN and CDR2 SYDVKM come from the germline V gene.

V gene TRBV5-1 combines with J gene TRBJ2-2, with D hard to call. The CDR3 runs 15 residues. Trimming shortened V by 4 bases and J by 2 bases, and 12 bases separated the two germline ends. The germline V gene encodes CDR1 SGHRS and CDR2 YFSETQ. CDR3 sequence reads: CASSPVEHNTGELFF. CDR3 DNA sequence: TGCGCCAGCAGCCCGGTAGAGCACAACACCGGGGAGCTGTTTTTT.

The J gene is TRBJ1-5, the V gene TRBV9; D remains unclear. The CDR3 extends over 15 amino acids. CDR1 and CDR2 from the germline V gene are SGDLS and YYNGEE. V was clipped by 0 bases and J by 0 bases, with 7 bases between them. CDR3: CASSVGGTSNQPQHF. In DNA, the CDR3 is TGTGCCAGCAGCGTAGGAGGCACTAGCAATCAGCCCCAGCATTTT.

V usage is TRBV19 and J usage is TRBJ2-3, with 7 bases matching TRBD2. The CDR3 length is 13 residues. Germline lookup yields CDR1 LNHDA and CDR2 SQIVND (reference sequence). V lost 7 bases, J lost 6 bases, and 7 bases stayed unmatched. CDR3 sequence reads: CASIGRELDTQYF. CDR3 nucleotides: TGTGCCAGTATCGGGCGGGAGCTGGATACGCAGTATTTT.

The chain couples TRBV5-4 to TRBJ2-7, with TRBD2 matching over 12 bases. This CDR3 comprises 15 residues. J lost 5 bases, V lost 6 bases, and 9 bases had no gene match. Germline V gene data show CDR1 as SGHNT and CDR2 as YYREEE (reference sequence). The CDR3 sequence: CASKRTLAGGDEQYF. The CDR3 DNA sequence: TGTGCCAGCAAGCGGACACTAGCGGGAGGCGACGAGCAGTACTTC.

The gene calls are TRBV7-3 and TRBJ2-7, with a weak D call TRBD2 (6 bases). The V gene lost 5 bases and the J gene lost 3 bases, with 20 bases spanning the gap. The germline gives CDR1 SGHTA, CDR2 FQGTGA. The CDR3 has 16 residues. The CDR3 protein is CASSPLGGAGLYEQYF. In DNA form, the CDR3 reads TGTGCCAGCAGCCCTTTGGGTGGCGCGGGGCTCTACGAGCAGTACTTC. Variable domain in full (rest from reference TRBV7-3 and TRBJ2-7): GAGVSQTPSNKVTEKGKYVELRCDPISGHTALYWYRQSLGQGPEFLIYFQGTGAADDSGLPNDRFFAVRPEGSVSTLKIQRTERGDSAVYLCASSPLGGAGLYEQYFGPGTRLTVT.

The rearrangement links TRBV19 to TRBJ1-5, with 10 bases lining up with TRBD1. Germline V gene data show CDR1 as LNHDA and CDR2 as SQIVND (reference sequence). The CDR3 is made up of 17 amino acids. V gave up 5 bases and J gave up 4 bases; unmatched junction bases: 11. CDR3 coding DNA: TGTGCCAGTAGTCGGGACAGGGGCCAAGGGATAAATCAGCCCCAGCATTTT. Translated, it gives CASSRDRGQGINQPQHF.

CDR3 sequence (DNA): TGTGCCAGCAGCAACACAGGTTTGGATCTGAGTGAGCAGTTCTTC. Protein sequence: CASSNTGLDLSEQFF. The gene calls are TRBV6-6 and TRBJ2-1; the D gene is possibly TRBD1 (5 bases). Trimming pared 6 bases from V and 9 bases from J, leaving 21 bases between. The germline gives CDR1 MNHNY, CDR2 SVGAGI (reference sequence). The CDR3 has 15 residues.